The 3 T cell receptor beta chains listed next were all sequenced from one sample in a study of regulatory T cells in long-lasting Graves disease. The time point: newly diagnosed GD, antithyroid drugs for less than 3 months. PBMCs provided the RNA from which the TCR library was made. Construction of the TCR beta libraries employed iRepertoire HTBI primers in conjunction with Arm-PCR of CDR3 regions. A single record per CDR3 protein comes from TCRdb applying MiXCR to the multiplex PCR reads. The repertoire includes under 300,000 distinct CDR3 sequences, 20% to 25% of them detected once, and roughly 14% sits in the top ten. The sample was peripheral blood mononuclear cells (PBMCs), taken at new diagnosis, from a patient treated with antithyroid drugs. These TCRs come from a female donor with Graves disease.

This clonotype was observed a handful of times. A read error may explain this, as a much larger clone is one base away. The chain has TRBV5-8 and TRBJ2-1, with a weak D call TRBD1 (5 bases). CDR3 length equals 14 residues. Germline values: CDR1 SGHTS, CDR2 YDEGEE. CDR3 loop: CASSLGGAYNGQFF. The CDR3 region has the DNA TGTGCCAGCAGCTTGGGGGGCGCCTACAATGGGCAGTTCTTC.

The chain couples TRBV5-1 to TRBJ2-7, with TRBD1 matching 9 bases. Per the germline V gene, CDR1 is SGHRS and CDR2 is YFSETQ. The J segment lost 0 bases and the V segment lost 4 bases, leaving 8 bases of the junction unmatched. The CDR3 runs 16 residues. CDR3: CASSQEQGASSYEQYF. Here the CDR3 DNA reads TGCGCCAGCAGCCAAGAACAGGGGGCGAGCTCCTACGAGCAGTACTTC.

The gene calls are TRBV7-2 and TRBJ2-1, with 10 bases matching TRBD2. V was clipped by 4 bases and J by 3 bases; unmatched bases: 3. The CDR3 runs 15 residues. Germline V gene lookup returns CDR1 SGHTA and CDR2 FQGNSA. The CDR3 sequence is CASSSGLANYNEQFF. In DNA form, the CDR3 reads TGTGCCAGCAGCTCGGGACTAGCGAACTACAATGAGCAGTTCTTC.